A single sample gave rise to the 20 T cell receptor beta chains below, sequenced in a study of post-analysis software for immune sequencing data. Study results and limitations: With TRBV5-6, TRBV5-1 and TRBV20-1 included, roughly five TRBV segments were more frequent in patients than in controls.

These receptors have no known antigen. Unique molecular identifiers tagged the TCR beta cDNA libraries. MiXCR, applied by TCRdb to the PCR reads, yields one record per CDR3 protein. The sample lists approximately 440,000 distinct CDR3 sequences; roughly 46% were seen once. The sample consisted of blood. These receptors all stem from a girl aged 10 to 17 with multiple sclerosis.

This chain joins TRBV20-1 and TRBJ2-3; TRBD2 is a possible D gene (6 bases). The CDR3 length is 15 residues. CDR1 is DFQATT, CDR2 SNEGSKA, per germline (reference sequence). Trimming removed 4 bases from V and 0 bases from J, with 14 bases in between. The CDR3 protein is CSATRRGPSTDTQYF. The CDR3 nucleotides are TGCAGTGCTACGCGGAGGGGTCCTAGCACAGATACGCAGTATTTT.

A few counts support this clonotype. The chain joins TRBV10-1 to TRBJ2-1; weak D call: TRBD2 (7 bases). The germline V and J ends were trimmed by 2 bases and 6 bases, with 17 bases remaining between them. CDR1 and CDR2 from the germline V gene are WNHNN and SYGVQD (reference sequence). The CDR3 is made up of 16 amino acids. DNA for the CDR3: TGCGCCAGCAGTGAGCGGCTCGGACTAGGGGGCAATGAGCAGTTCTTC. It yields the protein CASSERLGLGGNEQFF.

The rearrangement uses TRBV5-1 and TRBJ2-1, with D perhaps matching TRBD2 (5 bases). The germline CDR1 and CDR2 sequences are SGHRS and YFSETQ. Trimming removed 3 bases from V and 9 bases from J, with 16 bases in between. This CDR3 has 14 residues. As DNA, the CDR3 is TGCGCCAGCAGCTCAGGAGAGGGTCCGGGTGAGCAGTTCTTC. It specifies CASSSGEGPGEQFF. Drawing the rest from reference TRBV5-1 and TRBJ2-1, the complete variable domain is KAGVTQTPRYLIKTRGQQVTLSCSPISGHRSVSWYQQTPGQGLQFLFEYFSETQRNKGNFPGRFSGRQFSNSRSEMNVSTLELGDSALYLCASSSGEGPGEQFFGPGTRLTVL.

The chain joins TRBV4-3 to TRBJ2-3; TRBD1 might be the D (7 bases). This CDR3 is 17 amino acids long. CDR1 LGHNA and CDR2 YSLEER come from the germline V gene. The germline V and J ends were trimmed by 4 bases and 0 bases, with 17 bases remaining between them. The CDR3 nucleotides read TGCGCCAGCAGCCGCGGGACAGTGAATCCTAGCACAGATACGCAGTATTTT. The encoded protein is CASSRGTVNPSTDTQYF.

The gene calls are TRBV12-3 or TRBV12-4 and TRBJ2-5, with 7 bases fitting TRBD2. The CDR3 is 14 residues long. After removal of 5 bases from V and 11 bases from J, the junction contained 14 bases not matched to a gene. CDR3 loop: CASSGLAAYNEQYF. Written as DNA, the CDR3 is TGTGCCAGCAGTGGGCTAGCGGCCTACAATGAGCAGTACTTC.

This sequence joins TRBV12-3 or TRBV12-4 and TRBJ2-4; TRBD2 aligns across 8 bases. The length of the CDR3 is 12 residues. The V segment lost 7 bases and the J segment 13 bases; nucleotides outside the gene matches: 9. The CDR3 DNA is TGTGCCAGCACTCGGGGGGGTTGGGAGCAGTACTTC. It translates to CASTRGGWEQYF.

The rearrangement links TRBV28 to TRBJ1-2; 9 bases are a match to TRBD1. The V segment lost 6 bases and the J segment 4 bases; nucleotides outside the gene matches: 3. The germline V gene encodes CDR1 MDHEN and CDR2 SYDVKM. There are 13 residues in the CDR3. CDR3 sequence: CASSGTGIYGYTF. In DNA form, the CDR3 reads TGTGCCAGCAGCGGGACAGGGATCTATGGCTACACCTTC.

This chain uses TRBV25-1 with TRBJ1-6; 9 bases agree with TRBD1. Germline values: CDR1 MGHDK, CDR2 SYGVNS. CDR3 size: 15 residues. V lost 4 bases and J lost 7; bases outside the gene matches: 5. The CDR3 region is CASSARTGENSPLHF. CDR3 bases: TGTGCCAGCAGTGCCAGGACAGGGGAAAATTCACCCCTCCACTTT.

This clonotype was counted a few times. The gene calls are TRBV12-3 or TRBV12-4 and TRBJ1-5; 7 bases are a match to TRBD1. The CDR3 sequence is 14 residues long. V was clipped by 5 bases and J by 6 bases; unmatched bases: 7. CDR3: CASSHGQVGQPQHF. CDR3 nucleotides: TGTGCCAGCAGTCACGGACAGGTTGGTCAGCCCCAGCATTTT.

CDR3 sequence reads: CASSPGHGGYEQYF. CDR3 DNA sequence: TGCGCCAGCAGCCCCGGTCATGGGGGCTACGAGCAGTACTTC. This rearrangement joins TRBV5-1 to TRBJ2-7, with D possibly being TRBD1 or TRBD2 (5 bases each). CDR1 is SGHRS, CDR2 YFSETQ, per germline. V was clipped by 4 bases and J by 3 bases, with 14 bases between them. This CDR3 is built from 14 residues.

This clonotype was found a few times. The V and J genes are TRBV6-6 and TRBJ1-1, with D possibly TRBD1 on 6 matching bases. The germline CDR1 and CDR2 sequences are MNHNY and SVGAGI (reference sequence). V shed 7 bases and J shed 1 base, with 13 bases lying between them. The CDR3 spans 14 residues. In DNA form, the CDR3 reads TGTGCCAGCACCATGGGGGGACAGAACACTGAAGCTTTCTTT. Amino acid sequence: CASTMGGQNTEAFF.

This clonotype was counted only a few times. The V call is TRBV12-3 or TRBV12-4, the J call TRBJ2-3, with D perhaps matching TRBD2 (5 bases). Trimming took 1 base from V and 2 from J, leaving 10 bases between them. The CDR3 is 15 residues long. This CDR3 is CASSLDSGSTDTQYF. DNA of the CDR3: TGTGCCAGCAGTTTAGACTCGGGGTCCACAGATACGCAGTATTTT.

This clonotype was observed a handful of times. This sequence joins TRBV20-1 and TRBJ2-5; TRBD2 matches at 9 bases. The V segment lost 0 bases and the J segment 4 bases; nucleotides outside the gene matches: 6. Germline-derived CDR1 and CDR2 are DFQATT and SNEGSKA (reference sequence). CDR3 size: 15 residues. CDR3 sequence: CSARESSGTGETQYF. The CDR3 DNA reads as TGCAGTGCTAGAGAGTCTAGCGGGACGGGAGAGACCCAGTACTTC.

The chain employs TRBV10-3 and TRBJ1-1; TRBD1 aligns across 8 bases. Germline values: CDR1 ENHRY, CDR2 SYGVKD. The length of the CDR3 is 17 residues. V trimming: 0 bases; J trimming: 0 bases; junction bases outside the gene matches: 6. The DNA for the CDR3 is TGTGCCATCAGTGAGTCGGGACAGGAAACCATGAACACTGAAGCTTTCTTT. It yields the protein CAISESGQETMNTEAFF.

This clonotype appeared a few times. The V call is TRBV10-3, the J call TRBJ2-7, with 14 bases fitting TRBD2. The CDR3 has 13 residues. The junction had 3 bases not matched to a gene; V was cut back by 10 bases and J by 4 bases. Germline V gives CDR1 ENHRY, CDR2 SYGVKD. The CDR3 DNA follows: TGTGCCAGTGGGACTAGCGGGGGTTACGAGCAGTACTTC. It is translated as CASGTSGGYEQYF.

The chain combines TRBV20-1 with TRBJ2-1, with TRBD2 matching 9 bases. Germline V CDR1 and CDR2: DFQATT, SNEGSKA (reference sequence). The CDR3 has 14 amino acids. After removal of 1 base from V and 10 bases from J, the junction contained 8 bases not matched to a gene. The CDR3: CSARGLAASEEQFF. The CDR3 coding sequence is TGCAGTGCTAGAGGACTAGCGGCCAGTGAGGAGCAGTTCTTC.

A few counts support this clonotype. The J gene is TRBJ2-7, the V gene TRBV6-6; 11 positions agree with TRBD2. Germline V gene sequence: CDR1 MNHNY, CDR2 SVGAGI (reference sequence). This CDR3 comprises 15 residues. V was clipped by 7 bases and J by 0 bases; unmatched bases: 5. In DNA, the CDR3 is TGTGCCAGCACCTCTAGCGGGAGGAGCTCCTACGAGCAGTACTTC. Translation gives CASTSSGRSSYEQYF.

This chain connects TRBV20-1 to TRBJ2-7, with 8 bases aligning to TRBD1. CDR1 is DFQATT and CDR2 is SNEGSKA in the germline V gene (reference sequence). The CDR3 is made up of 15 amino acids. The CDR3 loop reads CSFQDQGAIGYEQYF. CDR3 DNA: TGCAGCTTCCAAGACCAGGGGGCGATTGGTTACGAGCAGTACTTC.

This clonotype was seen only a few times. This chain uses TRBV4-3 with TRBJ2-1, with 10 bases that match TRBD2. This CDR3 contains 19 residues. V lost 0 bases and J lost 4; bases outside the gene matches: 12. Germline-derived CDR1 and CDR2 are LGHNA and YSLEER. The CDR3 DNA reads as TGCGCCAGCAGCCAAGATCCCCAGACTAGCGGGTCATATTACAATGAGCAGTTCTTC. Translating it yields CASSQDPQTSGSYYNEQFF.

This clonotype showed up just a few times. The J gene is TRBJ2-1, the V gene TRBV6-5, with no clear D. This CDR3 has 12 amino acids. V lost 4 bases and J 10 bases, leaving 11 bases between the germline ends. Germline CDR1 and CDR2: MNHEY and SVGAGI. The CDR3 nucleotides read TGTGCCAGCAGTTGCGAACTCCCCGAGCAGTTCTTC. The encoded protein is CASSCELPEQFF.